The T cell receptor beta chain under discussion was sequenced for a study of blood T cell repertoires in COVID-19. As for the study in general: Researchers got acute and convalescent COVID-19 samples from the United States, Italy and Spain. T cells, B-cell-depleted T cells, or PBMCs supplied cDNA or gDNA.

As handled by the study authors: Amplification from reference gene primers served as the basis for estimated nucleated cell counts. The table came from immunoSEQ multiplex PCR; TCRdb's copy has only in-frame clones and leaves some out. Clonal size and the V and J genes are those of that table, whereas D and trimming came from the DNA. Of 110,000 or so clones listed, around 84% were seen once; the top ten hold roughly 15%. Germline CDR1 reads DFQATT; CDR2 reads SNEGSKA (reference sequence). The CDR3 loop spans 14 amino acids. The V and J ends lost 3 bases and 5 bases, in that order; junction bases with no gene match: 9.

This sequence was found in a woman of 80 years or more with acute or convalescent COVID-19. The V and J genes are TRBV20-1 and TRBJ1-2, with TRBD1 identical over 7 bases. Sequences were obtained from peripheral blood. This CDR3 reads CSASSGGFGYGYTF. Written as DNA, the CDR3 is TGCAGTGCTAGTTCAGGGGGTTTTGGGTATGGCTACACCTTC.